These 7 T cell receptor beta chains were all obtained from the same sample, sequenced in a study of T cells in localized non-small cell lung cancer. TCRdb's table, derived via immunoSEQ multiplex PCR, lists solely in-frame clones and lacks some. Of fewer than 15,000 clones in the sample, about 80% were seen once. Material: peripheral blood, obtained before any cancer treatment. The receptors were sampled from a female donor of 60 years or more with stage I squamous cell lung carcinoma.

The gene calls are TRBV11-2 and TRBJ2-4; weak D call: TRBD2 (7 bases). The germline V gene encodes CDR1 SGHAT and CDR2 FQNNGV. V lost 3 bases, J lost 9 bases, and 12 bases lay in between. This CDR3 is built from 13 residues. The DNA of the CDR3 is TGTGCCAGCAGCTTTGCAGGGGAGGGCATTCAGTACTTC. It translates to CASSFAGEGIQYF.

This chain connects TRBV15 to TRBJ1-1; D gene ambiguous. Germline V gene sequence: CDR1 LNHNV, CDR2 YYDKDF (reference sequence). The CDR3 extends over 14 amino acids. V shed 4 bases and J shed 1 base, with 10 bases lying between them. As DNA, the CDR3 is TGTGCCACCAGCAAAGTTAGACAGAACACTGAAGCTTTCTTT. As protein: CATSKVRQNTEAFF.

The chain employs TRBV7-6 and TRBJ1-3; D is unclear. Germline assignment: CDR1 SGHVS and CDR2 FNYEAQ. The CDR3 extends over 15 amino acids. V was clipped by 5 bases and J by 2 bases, with 13 bases between them. The CDR3 coding sequence is TGTGCCAGCAGCCCACACCCGAGCGCTGGAAACACCATATATTTT. This gives the protein CASSPHPSAGNTIYF.

The V and J genes are TRBV19 and TRBJ2-3; D unclear. This CDR3 spans 14 amino acids. CDR1 and CDR2 from the germline V gene are LNHDA and SQIVND (reference sequence). V was shortened by 3 bases and J by 4 bases, with 11 bases between the two germline ends. Written as DNA, the CDR3 is TGTGCCAGTAGTATCTCATGGAGCGCAGATACGCAGTATTTT. Translation gives CASSISWSADTQYF.

This clone was counted a single time. The CDR3 reads CASSLSGTSGGAGNIQYF. Here the CDR3 DNA reads TGCGCCAGCAGCTTATCCGGGACTAGCGGGGGGGCCGGGAACATTCAGTACTTC. The V call is TRBV5-1, the J call TRBJ2-4; TRBD2 agrees at 16 bases. The V segment lost 2 bases and the J segment 7 bases; nucleotides outside the gene matches: 9. Looked up from germline, CDR1 is SGHRS and CDR2 is YFSETQ. This CDR3 spans 18 amino acids.

The chain carries TRBV11-3 and TRBJ2-3; the D call may be TRBD1 or TRBD2 (5 bases each). Trimming took 5 bases from V and 6 from J, leaving 15 bases between them. This CDR3 is 14 amino acids long. Germline V lookup: CDR1 SGHNT, CDR2 YENEEA. CDR3 sequence reads: CASSPGTTSDTQYF. CDR3 coding DNA: TGTGCCAGCAGCCCCGGGACCACTTCGGATACGCAGTATTTT. Complete variable domain (other parts from reference TRBV11-3 and TRBJ2-3): EAGVVQSPRYKIIEKKQPVAFWCNPISGHNTLYWYLQNLGQGPELLIRYENEEAVDDSQLPKDRFSAERLKGVDSTLKIQPAELGDSAVYLCASSPGTTSDTQYFGPGTRLTVL.

The chain links TRBV11-2 to TRBJ1-6; D uncertain. From germline, CDR1 is SGHAT and CDR2 FQNNGV. V was trimmed by 3 bases and J by 10 bases, leaving 10 bases between them. This CDR3 spans 13 amino acids. CDR3 in amino acids: CASSLDVPSPLHF. As DNA, the CDR3 is TGTGCCAGCAGCTTGGACGTCCCCTCACCCCTCCACTTT.